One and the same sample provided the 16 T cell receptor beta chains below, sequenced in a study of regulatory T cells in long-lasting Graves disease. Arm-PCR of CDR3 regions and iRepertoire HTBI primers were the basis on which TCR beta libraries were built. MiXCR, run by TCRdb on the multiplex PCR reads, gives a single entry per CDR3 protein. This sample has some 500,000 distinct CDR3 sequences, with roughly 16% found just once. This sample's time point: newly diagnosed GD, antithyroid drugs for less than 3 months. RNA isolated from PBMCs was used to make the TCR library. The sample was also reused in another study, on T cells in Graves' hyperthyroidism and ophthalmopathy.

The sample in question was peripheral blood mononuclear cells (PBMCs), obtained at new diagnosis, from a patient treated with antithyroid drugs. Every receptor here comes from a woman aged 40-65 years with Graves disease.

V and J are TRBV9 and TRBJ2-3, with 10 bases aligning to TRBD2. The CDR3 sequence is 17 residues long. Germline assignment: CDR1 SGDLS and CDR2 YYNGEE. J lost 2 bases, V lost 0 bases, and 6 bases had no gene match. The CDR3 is CASSVAVAGGYTDTQYF. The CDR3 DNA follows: TGTGCCAGCAGCGTAGCCGTAGCGGGGGGATACACAGATACGCAGTATTTT.

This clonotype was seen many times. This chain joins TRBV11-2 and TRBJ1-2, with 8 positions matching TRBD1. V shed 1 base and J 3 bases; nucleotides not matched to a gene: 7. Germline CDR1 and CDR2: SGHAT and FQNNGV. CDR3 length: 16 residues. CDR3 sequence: CASSLGRTGSHYGYTF. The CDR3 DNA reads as TGTGCCAGCAGCTTAGGTCGGACAGGGAGTCACTATGGCTACACCTTC.

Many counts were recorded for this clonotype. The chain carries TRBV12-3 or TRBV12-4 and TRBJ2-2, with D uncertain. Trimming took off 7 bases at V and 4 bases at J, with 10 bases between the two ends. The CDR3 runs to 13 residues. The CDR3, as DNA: TGTGCCAGCATCGCCGGATCCACCGGGGAGCTGTTTTTT. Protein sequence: CASIAGSTGELFF.

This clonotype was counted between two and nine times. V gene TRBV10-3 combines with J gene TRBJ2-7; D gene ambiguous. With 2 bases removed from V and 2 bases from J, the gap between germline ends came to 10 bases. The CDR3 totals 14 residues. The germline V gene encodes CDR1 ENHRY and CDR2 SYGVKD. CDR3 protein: CAISEEEIPYEQYF. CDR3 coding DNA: TGTGCCATCAGTGAGGAAGAAATCCCCTACGAGCAGTACTTC.

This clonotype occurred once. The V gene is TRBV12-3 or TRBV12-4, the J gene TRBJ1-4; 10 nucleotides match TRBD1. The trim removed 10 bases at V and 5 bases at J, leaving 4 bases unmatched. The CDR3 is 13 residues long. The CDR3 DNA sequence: TGTGCCACGAAGGGACAGGGGAATGAAAAACTGTTTTTT. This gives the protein CATKGQGNEKLFF.

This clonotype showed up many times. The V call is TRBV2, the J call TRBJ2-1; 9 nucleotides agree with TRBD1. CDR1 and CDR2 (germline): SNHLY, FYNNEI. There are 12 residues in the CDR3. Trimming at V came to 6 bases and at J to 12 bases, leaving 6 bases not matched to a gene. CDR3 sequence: CASSTTGGGQFF. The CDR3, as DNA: TGTGCCAGCAGCACCACAGGGGGCGGGCAGTTCTTC.

The CDR3 loop reads CASSPGTGYNQPQHF. CDR3 bases: TGCGCCAGCAGCCCTGGGACAGGCTACAATCAGCCCCAGCATTTT. The gene calls are TRBV4-1 and TRBJ1-5; 8 bases map to TRBD1. The germline CDR1 and CDR2 sequences are MGHRA and YSYEKL. The V gene end was trimmed by 4 bases and the J gene end by 3 bases; junction bases not matched to a gene: 5. The CDR3 contains 15 residues.

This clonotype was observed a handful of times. The CDR3 protein is CASSPSWSGTDTQYF. CDR3 bases: TGTGCCAGCAGCCCCTCATGGAGTGGCACAGATACGCAGTATTTT. This chain links TRBV7-8 with TRBJ2-3; no reliable D call. The length of the CDR3 is 15 residues. V gave up 5 bases and J gave up 1 base, with 13 bases separating them. Germline V gives CDR1 SGHVS, CDR2 FQNEAQ. The variable domain in full, with the rest retrieved from reference TRBV7-8 and TRBJ2-3, is GAGVSQSPRYKVAKRGQDVALRCDPISGHVSLFWYQQALGQGPEFLTYFQNEAQLDKSGLPSDRFFAERPEGSVSTLKIQRTQQEDSAVYLCASSPSWSGTDTQYFGPGTRLTVL.

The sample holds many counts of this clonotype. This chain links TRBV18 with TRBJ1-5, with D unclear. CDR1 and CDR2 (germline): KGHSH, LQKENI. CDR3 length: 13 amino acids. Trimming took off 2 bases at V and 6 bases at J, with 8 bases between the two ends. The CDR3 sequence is CASSPGMSQPQHF. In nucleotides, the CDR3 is TGTGCCAGCTCACCAGGGATGTCTCAGCCCCAGCATTTT.

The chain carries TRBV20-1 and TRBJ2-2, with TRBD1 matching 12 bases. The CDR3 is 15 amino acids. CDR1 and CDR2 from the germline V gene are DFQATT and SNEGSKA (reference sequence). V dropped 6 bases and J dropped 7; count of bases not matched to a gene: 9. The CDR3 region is CSATIGTGGIGELFF. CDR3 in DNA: TGCAGTGCCACCATTGGGACAGGGGGCATCGGGGAGCTGTTTTTT.

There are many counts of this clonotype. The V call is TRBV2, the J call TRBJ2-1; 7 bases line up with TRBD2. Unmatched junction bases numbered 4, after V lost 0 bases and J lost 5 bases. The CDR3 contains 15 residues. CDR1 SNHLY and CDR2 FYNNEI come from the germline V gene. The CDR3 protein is CASSEAGLGDNEQFF. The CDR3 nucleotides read TGTGCCAGCAGTGAAGCTGGACTAGGGGACAATGAGCAGTTCTTC.

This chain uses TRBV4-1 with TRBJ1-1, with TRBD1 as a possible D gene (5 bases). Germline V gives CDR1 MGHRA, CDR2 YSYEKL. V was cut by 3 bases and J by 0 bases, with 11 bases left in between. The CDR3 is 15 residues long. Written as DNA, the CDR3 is TGCGCCAGCAGCCATGCAAGCAGGGTGAACACTGAAGCTTTCTTT. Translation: CASSHASRVNTEAFF.

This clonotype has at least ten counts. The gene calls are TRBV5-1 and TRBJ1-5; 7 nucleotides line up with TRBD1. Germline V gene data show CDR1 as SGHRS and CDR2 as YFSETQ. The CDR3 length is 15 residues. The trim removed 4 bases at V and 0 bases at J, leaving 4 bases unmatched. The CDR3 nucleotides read TGCGCCAGCAGCCGCTCAGGGGGTAGCAATCAGCCCCAGCATTTT. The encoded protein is CASSRSGGSNQPQHF. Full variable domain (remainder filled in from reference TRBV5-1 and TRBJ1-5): KAGVTQTPRYLIKTRGQQVTLSCSPISGHRSVSWYQQTPGQGLQFLFEYFSETQRNKGNFPGRFSGRQFSNSRSEMNVSTLELGDSALYLCASSRSGGSNQPQHFGDGTRLSIL.

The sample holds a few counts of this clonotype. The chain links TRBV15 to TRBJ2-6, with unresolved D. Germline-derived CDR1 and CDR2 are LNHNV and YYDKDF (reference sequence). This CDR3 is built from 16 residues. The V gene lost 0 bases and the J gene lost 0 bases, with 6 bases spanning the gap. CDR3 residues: CATSRESDSGANVLTF. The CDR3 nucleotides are TGTGCCACCAGCAGAGAAAGTGACTCTGGGGCCAACGTCCTGACTTTC.

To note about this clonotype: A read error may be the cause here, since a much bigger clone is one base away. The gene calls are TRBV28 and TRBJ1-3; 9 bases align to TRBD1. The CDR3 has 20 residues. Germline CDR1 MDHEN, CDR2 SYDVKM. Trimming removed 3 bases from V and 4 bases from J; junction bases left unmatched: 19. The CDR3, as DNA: TGTGCCAGCAGTTTCTCGTCTAGGGGGACAGGGTCCCCACAAGGAAACACCATATATTTT. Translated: CASSFSSRGTGSPQGNTIYF.

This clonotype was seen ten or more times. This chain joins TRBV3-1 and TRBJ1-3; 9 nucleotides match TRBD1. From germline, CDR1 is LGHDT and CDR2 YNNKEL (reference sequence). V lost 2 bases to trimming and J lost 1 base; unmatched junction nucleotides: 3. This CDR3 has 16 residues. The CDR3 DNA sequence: TGTGCCAGCAGCCAACGGACAGGGGCGTCTGGAAACACCATATATTTT. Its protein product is CASSQRTGASGNTIYF. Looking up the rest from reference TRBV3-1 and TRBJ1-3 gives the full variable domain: DTAVSQTPKYLVTQMGNDKSIKCEQNLGHDTMYWYKQDSKKFLKIMFSYNNKELIINETVPNRFSPKSPDKAHLNLHINSLELGDSAVYFCASSQRTGASGNTIYFGEGSWLTVV.